This T cell receptor (beta chain) originates from a study of OX40 agonist ivuxolimab in advanced cancers. The method was immunoSEQ multiplex PCR; TCRdb's version includes in-frame clones alone and lacks a portion of them. Of 65,000 to 80,000 clones in the sample, about nine tenths were seen once. As regards this clone: What it binds is not known.

Overall study results and limits: Among the least clonally expanded were partial responders at 0.1-3.0 mg/kg.

The CDR3 runs to 14 residues. Germline V CDR1 and CDR2: LGHNT, FRNRAP. V gave up 3 bases and J gave up 6 bases, with 11 bases separating them. The receptor's source is an adult with an advanced solid tumor such as melanoma, head and neck, liver or kidney cancer. The V and J genes are TRBV12-5 and TRBJ2-2; tentatively, D is TRBD1 or TRBD2 (5 bases each). The sequencing here drew on CD4+ or CD8+ T cells sorted from blood, taken in a trial of the OX40 agonist ivuxolimab. Here the CDR3 DNA reads TGTGCTAGTGGTTTACGAGGGGCGCCCGGGGAGCTGTTTTTT. This gives the protein CASGLRGAPGELFF.